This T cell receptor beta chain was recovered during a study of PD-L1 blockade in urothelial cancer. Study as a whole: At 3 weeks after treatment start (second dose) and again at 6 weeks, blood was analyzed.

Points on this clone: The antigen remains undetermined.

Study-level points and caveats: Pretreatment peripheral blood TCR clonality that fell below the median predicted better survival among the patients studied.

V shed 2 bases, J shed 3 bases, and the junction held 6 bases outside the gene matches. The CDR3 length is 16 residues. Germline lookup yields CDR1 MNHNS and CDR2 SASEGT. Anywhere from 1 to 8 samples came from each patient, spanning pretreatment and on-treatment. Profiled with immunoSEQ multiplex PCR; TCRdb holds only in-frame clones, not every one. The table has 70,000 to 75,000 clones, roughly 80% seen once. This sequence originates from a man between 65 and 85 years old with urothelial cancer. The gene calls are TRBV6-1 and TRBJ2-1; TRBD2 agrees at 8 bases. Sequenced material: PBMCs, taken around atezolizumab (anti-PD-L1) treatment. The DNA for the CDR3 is TGTGCCAGCAGTGAAAGCCTTAGCGGGGTCTACAATGAGCAGTTCTTC. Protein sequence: CASSESLSGVYNEQFF.